This T cell receptor (beta chain) derives from a study of blood T cell repertoires in COVID-19. Whole-study context: Whether acute or convalescent, the COVID-19 samples came from the United States, Italy and Spain. The analysed material was cDNA or gDNA that came from T cells, B-cell-depleted T cells, or PBMCs.

This clone was seen only once. The CDR3 spans 14 residues. The ends were cut back, 4 bases at V and 1 base at J, with 10 bases in the middle. Germline values: CDR1 ENHRY, CDR2 SYGVKD. In the original analysis: For nucleated cells, counts were estimated from reference gene primer amplification. Profiling relied on immunoSEQ multiplex PCR, and the TCRdb table lists in-frame clones only, not all of them. D and trimming come from the DNA, and the V and J calls and clone size come from that table. The profile covers hundreds of thousands of clones, with 85% appearing a single time and about 4% taken by the ten largest.

The chain couples TRBV10-3 to TRBJ1-2; no clear D. The material sequenced was peripheral blood. The sequence was obtained from a woman in her 50s with active or convalescent COVID-19. CDR3 DNA sequence: TGTGCCATCAGTGGGGAGCGGTTTAACTATGGCTACACCTTC. The encoded protein is CAISGERFNYGYTF.